This T cell receptor (beta chain) comes out of a study of OX40 agonist ivuxolimab in advanced cancers. Study background: The patients' treatment was ivuxolimab, an agonistic anti-OX40 (CD134) antibody. Patients enrolled in dose escalation were diagnosed with hepatocellular carcinoma, melanoma, renal cell or head and neck cancer.

Using immunoSEQ multiplex PCR, the repertoire was profiled, and TCRdb retains in-frame clones only, with some absent. The repertoire has 130,000 or so clones, 90% of them found once; the top ten carry about 1.1%. Autoimmune disease history or systemic immunosuppression barred patients. Germline V gives CDR1 MNHEY, CDR2 SVGAGI. This CDR3 has 14 residues. The ends were cut back, 6 bases at V and 4 bases at J, with 13 bases in the middle. The sequencing here drew on CD4+ or CD8+ T cells sorted from blood, taken in a trial of the OX40 agonist ivuxolimab. The chain combines TRBV6-5 with TRBJ1-5, with D possibly TRBD1 on 6 matching bases. The TCR sequence derives from an adult with an advanced solid tumor such as melanoma, head and neck, liver or kidney cancer. This CDR3 is CASSEQGANQPQHF. Written as DNA, the CDR3 is TGTGCCAGCAGCGAACAGGGAGCGAATCAGCCCCAGCATTTT.